This T cell receptor beta chain was profiled in a study of blood T cell repertoires in COVID-19. On the study more broadly: Acute-phase and convalescent COVID-19 samples originated in the United States, Italy and Spain. T cells, B-cell-depleted T cells, or PBMCs supplied cDNA or gDNA.

Authors' methods: Reference gene primer amplification yielded estimated nucleated cell counts. Assay: immunoSEQ multiplex PCR; the TCRdb copy retains only in-frame clones and omits some. V and J calls plus clone size are reproduced from that table; the DNA served to infer D and trimming. The sample lists some 33,000 clones, roughly 85% seen once, with around 6.6% in the top ten. The germline gives CDR1 SGDLS, CDR2 YYNGEE. This CDR3 has 16 amino acids. V lost 1 base and J lost 3; bases outside the gene matches: 8. The receptor's source is a man between 60 and 75 years old with active COVID-19. Sample: peripheral blood. This chain joins TRBV9 and TRBJ2-3, with 7 bases fitting TRBD2. The CDR3 region is CASSVTGRQQTDTQYF. The CDR3 DNA is TGTGCCAGCAGCGTAACCGGGAGGCAGCAGACAGATACGCAGTATTTT.